This T cell receptor beta chain was retrieved from a study of identical twins. Notes on the study in general: In cord blood, abundant beta clonotypes had fewer insertions; memory showed no trend. The study found excess low generation probability among twin-shared out-of-frame alpha sequences.

Notes on this clonotype: Its antigen remains unidentified.

The cDNA had a unique molecular identifier and a template-switch universal primer site. TCRdb processed the 5' RACE reads anew with MiXCR; each CDR3 protein has one entry. Of about 570,000 distinct CDR3 sequences listed, approximately 9.6% are singletons. These data are also associated with another study on yellow fever vaccine responses in identical twins. That work adds: Twins' vaccine T cell responses reportedly seemed partly convergent and partly personalized.

This clonotype was sampled from a woman in her late teens or twenties in good health. The sample consisted of PBMCs.

Here the CDR3 reads CSVEGGGLTYEQYF. The CDR3, as DNA: TGCAGCGTTGAAGGGGGAGGGCTGACCTACGAGCAGTACTTC. This chain joins TRBV29-1 and TRBJ2-7; 7 bases are shared with TRBD2. Per the germline V gene, CDR1 is SQVTM and CDR2 is ANQGSEA. CDR3 length: 14 amino acids. Trimming at V came to 1 base and at J to 2 bases, leaving 5 bases not matched to a gene.